The 5 T cell receptor beta chains reported below all come from one sample, sequenced in a study of response to subunit inactivated influenza vaccine (dated by TCRdb to the late 2010s). Library preparation was by RT-PCR. Data came from an Illumina HiSeq 2500. TCRdb applied fastp at Q25 and MiXCR to the public reads, then kept only in-frame beta chains. All rows with the same CDR3 protein become a single entry with the most common DNA and genes. The sample records around 530,000 distinct CDR3 sequences, 12% of which are singletons. The ten largest clones represent roughly 10% of the sample. The starting material was PBMCs from blood, obtained on the day of vaccination. The origin of the receptors is a man aged 50-60 years who received an inactivated influenza vaccine. Donor details come from another sample of the same person, matched by shared clones.

The V gene is TRBV28, the J gene TRBJ2-7; perhaps TRBD1 as D (6 bases). The germline V gene encodes CDR1 MDHEN and CDR2 SYDVKM. Deletions cut 4 bases from V and 3 bases from J, with 28 bases between. The CDR3 contains 19 residues. The CDR3, as DNA: TGTGCCAGCAGTTCTCTCGGGACACCTTGGGGTAGGCCGGACTACGAGCAGTACTTC. Translated, it gives CASSSLGTPWGRPDYEQYF.

The chain joins TRBV4-3 to TRBJ1-2, with D unresolved. CDR1 LGHNA and CDR2 YSLEER come from the germline V gene. V lost 0 bases and J 8 bases, leaving 16 bases between the germline ends. This CDR3 spans 15 amino acids. The DNA of the CDR3 is TGCGCCAGCAGCCAAGAAGATTGGGGTTTTGGGGGCTACACCTTC. Translated, it gives CASSQEDWGFGGYTF.

In this sample, this clonotype turned up many times. The chain combines TRBV12-3 or TRBV12-4 with TRBJ1-4, with TRBD1 matching over 10 bases. The CDR3 has 15 amino acids. The V gene end was trimmed by 6 bases and the J gene end by 7 bases; junction bases not matched to a gene: 8. For the CDR3, the DNA is TGTGCCAGCAGCCCAAGGACAGGGGGTACTGAAAAACTGTTTTTT. Its protein product is CASSPRTGGTEKLFF.

This clonotype was picked up many times. The chain couples TRBV7-9 to TRBJ2-3, with D uncertain. Germline CDR1 reads SEHNR; CDR2 reads FQNEAQ (reference sequence). This CDR3 contains 14 residues. V gave up 4 bases and J gave up 2 bases, with 10 bases separating them. CDR3 sequence (DNA): TGTGCCAGCAGCTGGGCAGGAAACACAGATACGCAGTATTTT. Translation: CASSWAGNTDTQYF.

This clonotype was counted only a few times. The chain employs TRBV4-2 and TRBJ2-1; 13 nucleotides align to TRBD2. CDR1 is LGHNA, CDR2 YNFKEQ, per germline. The CDR3 contains 19 residues. With V trimmed by 3 bases and J by 10 bases, 18 bases remained unmatched. CDR3 sequence: CASSHALQLAGGPRGEQFF. CDR3 sequence (DNA): TGTGCCAGCAGCCATGCACTCCAACTAGCGGGGGGGCCCAGAGGAGAGCAGTTCTTC.